The next 26 T cell receptor beta chains were all read from a single sample in a study of shared clonotypes between healthy human individuals. CD45RO-negative cells were positively selected for CCR7, leaving out terminally differentiated effector memory CD45RA+ cells. TCRdb keeps only in-frame clones here, not all; method: immunoSEQ multiplex PCR. Here the sample spans about 2 million clones, about 95% being singletons. The material sequenced was naive CD8+ T cells sorted from blood. Every receptor here comes from a man between 18 and 29 years old in good health.

The V gene is TRBV18, the J gene TRBJ2-2; the D is unclear. V was pared by 2 bases and J by 1 base, with 8 bases between. CDR3 length equals 15 residues. In germline, CDR1 is KGHSH, CDR2 LQKENI. The CDR3 is CASSPASKNTGELFF. DNA for the CDR3: TGTGCCAGCTCACCAGCCAGTAAGAACACCGGGGAGCTGTTTTTT.

The chain is built from TRBV5-6 and TRBJ1-3; no reliable D call. This CDR3 spans 15 amino acids. Per the germline V gene, CDR1 is SGHDT and CDR2 is YYEEEE. V lost 0 bases and J lost 2, with 9 bases in between. For the CDR3, the DNA is TGTGCCAGCAGCTTGGCTAGCTTAGCTGGAAACACCATATATTTT. It encodes CASSLASLAGNTIYF.

In the case of this clone: The identical CDR3 is also encoded by other nucleotide sequences in the sample. The chain couples TRBV7-9 to TRBJ1-5, with TRBD1 identical over 9 bases. The germline gives CDR1 SEHNR, CDR2 FQNEAQ (reference sequence). The CDR3 runs to 16 residues. The trim removed 0 bases at V and 3 bases at J, leaving 3 bases unmatched. CDR3 sequence reads: CASSLATGGINQPQHF. The DNA for the CDR3 is TGTGCCAGCAGCTTAGCTACAGGGGGCATCAATCAGCCCCAGCATTTT.

This clone was picked up one time. The J gene is TRBJ2-7, the V gene TRBV7-8; tentatively, D is TRBD1 or TRBD2 (5 bases each). Between the trimmed V and J ends, which lost 5 bases and 7 bases, there was a span of 9 bases. The CDR3 contains 11 residues. CDR1 is SGHVS and CDR2 is FQNEAQ in the germline V gene. In DNA form, the CDR3 reads TGTGCCAGCAGCGCAGAGGGGGAGCAGTACTTC. This sequence encodes CASSAEGEQYF.

The chain employs TRBV7-2 and TRBJ2-7; the D gene is possibly TRBD2 (6 bases). Trimming left V 2 bases short and J 4 bases short, with 21 bases between. The CDR3 has 17 residues. Germline CDR1 reads SGHTA; CDR2 reads FQGNSA. CDR3 coding DNA: TGTGCCAGCAGCTTAACTCCGGGAGTTAAAAACCTATACGAGCAGTACTTC. Translating it yields CASSLTPGVKNLYEQYF.

Comment on this clone: Different DNA sequences within this sample yield the same CDR3. V usage is TRBV4-1 and J usage is TRBJ2-7; D is possibly TRBD1 (6 bases). This CDR3 is 15 amino acids long. Trimming shortened V by 3 bases and J by 3 bases, and 15 bases separated the two germline ends. Germline CDR1 reads MGHRA; CDR2 reads YSYEKL. The CDR3 loop is CASSQDPTGSYEQYF. The CDR3 nucleotides read TGCGCCAGCAGCCAGGACCCGACAGGAAGCTACGAGCAGTACTTC.

The chain joins TRBV5-6 to TRBJ1-6; D remains unclear. The V and J ends lost 3 bases and 2 bases respectively, with 18 bases between them. This CDR3 region has 18 residues. Germline V gene data show CDR1 as SGHDT and CDR2 as YYEEEE. The CDR3 DNA reads TGTGCCAGCAGCTCATACGCGGGGAGCGAACCCTATAATTCACCCCTCCACTTT. Amino acids: CASSSYAGSEPYNSPLHF.

The chain carries TRBV10-2 and TRBJ2-7, with TRBD2 identical over 8 bases. Per germline, CDR1 WSHSY and CDR2 SAAADI. The V segment lost 0 bases and the J segment 4 bases; nucleotides outside the gene matches: 5. The CDR3 totals 15 residues. For the CDR3, the DNA is TGCGCCAGCAGTGAGTCGGGGACTAGTTTTTACGAGCAGTACTTC. This translates into CASSESGTSFYEQYF.

This clone was detected once. The chain recombines TRBV4-1 with TRBJ2-7, with no clear D. This CDR3 is 12 amino acids long. Germline V CDR1 and CDR2: MGHRA, YSYEKL. Trimming removed 0 bases at V and 7 bases at J, with 7 bases between. The CDR3 reads CASSQESLEQYF. In DNA form, the CDR3 reads TGCGCCAGCAGCCAAGAATCTTTAGAGCAGTACTTC.

The chain carries TRBV6-1 and TRBJ2-5; 12 bases line up with TRBD2. The CDR3 has 15 amino acids. Germline-derived CDR1 and CDR2 are MNHNS and SASEGT. The V segment lost 3 bases and the J segment 5 bases; nucleotides outside the gene matches: 4. The CDR3 nucleotides read TGTGCCAGCAGTGACTGGACTAGCGGGACGGAGACCCAGTACTTC. Protein: CASSDWTSGTETQYF.

V is TRBV5-1 and J is TRBJ2-5; perhaps TRBD2 as D (7 bases). Trimming pared 4 bases from V and 4 bases from J, leaving 20 bases between. The CDR3 extends over 16 amino acids. The V gene's germline CDR1 is SGHRS and CDR2 YFSETQ. In DNA form, the CDR3 reads TGCGCCAGCAGCCAAGGCATACAGGGACTACGAGAGACCCAGTACTTC. Its protein product is CASSQGIQGLRETQYF.

This clone has only one observation. This sequence joins TRBV27 and TRBJ1-2; 7 bases fit TRBD1. The J segment lost 4 bases and the V segment lost 5 bases, leaving 10 bases of the junction unmatched. The CDR3 loop spans 15 amino acids. Per the germline V gene, CDR1 is MNHEY and CDR2 is SMNVEV (reference sequence). The CDR3: CASSPFLGGGYGYTF. CDR3 in DNA: TGTGCCAGCAGTCCCTTTTTAGGGGGCGGCTATGGCTACACCTTC.

The CDR3 bases are TGTGCCAGCAGTGAAAGAGGAGGACACCTTGAAGCTTTCTTT. Its translation is CASSERGGHLEAFF. The chain uses TRBV25-1 and TRBJ1-1; D may be TRBD1 (5 bases). CDR1 and CDR2 from the germline V gene are MGHDK and SYGVNS. This CDR3 spans 14 amino acids. V was pared by 2 bases and J by 7 bases, with 14 bases between.

The sample holds one count of this clone. J is TRBJ2-6 and V is TRBV6-1; D possibly corresponds to TRBD1 (5 bases). The germline V and J ends were trimmed by 4 bases and 6 bases, with 16 bases remaining between them. CDR1 is MNHNS and CDR2 is SASEGT in the germline V gene. The CDR3 has 16 amino acids. CDR3 sequence (DNA): TGTGCCAGCAGTGCAGAGACAGAAACGGTGGCCAACGTCCTGACTTTC. This codes for CASSAETETVANVLTF.

The chain links TRBV2 to TRBJ2-7, with D perhaps matching TRBD1 (5 bases). V was trimmed by 2 bases and J by 3 bases, leaving 11 bases between them. CDR1 is SNHLY and CDR2 is FYNNEI in the germline V gene. CDR3 length: 14 residues. CDR3 in DNA: TGTGCCAGCAGTGAATCCGACAGCGACTACGAGCAGTACTTC. It translates to CASSESDSDYEQYF.

The chain recombines TRBV11-2 with TRBJ2-1, with D perhaps given as TRBD1 or TRBD2 (5 bases each). V was trimmed by 2 bases and J by 8 bases, leaving 16 bases between them. Germline lookup yields CDR1 SGHAT and CDR2 FQNNGV. CDR3 length equals 15 residues. The CDR3 reads CASSLSPEGTHEQFF. Here the CDR3 DNA reads TGTGCCAGCAGCTTATCCCCCGAGGGGACCCATGAGCAGTTCTTC.

This clone appeared a single time. V gene TRBV6-6 combines with J gene TRBJ2-5; no definite D call. Germline V lookup: CDR1 MNHNY, CDR2 SVGAGI (reference sequence). Trimming pared 6 bases from V and 5 bases from J, leaving 13 bases between. The CDR3 spans 13 residues. Here the CDR3 reads CASSRPEFETQYF. In DNA, the CDR3 is TGTGCCAGCAGCCGACCAGAGTTTGAGACCCAGTACTTC.

This chain connects TRBV27 to TRBJ1-3; 9 nucleotides match TRBD1. Unmatched junction bases numbered 8, after V lost 5 bases and J lost 3 bases. Germline CDR1 is MNHEY and CDR2 is SMNVEV (reference sequence). The length of the CDR3 is 16 residues. The CDR3 spells CASSATTGGVGNTIYF. CDR3 in DNA: TGTGCCAGCAGTGCAACGACAGGGGGTGTTGGAAACACCATATATTTT.

This chain uses TRBV7-4 with TRBJ2-7; TRBD2 agrees at 8 bases. V was clipped by 5 bases and J by 2 bases; unmatched bases: 8. CDR1 is SGHVT and CDR2 is SQSDAQ in the germline V gene. The length of the CDR3 is 15 residues. CDR3 residues: CASSLTGTSTYEQYF. In DNA form, the CDR3 reads TGTGCCAGCAGCCTAACCGGGACTAGTACCTACGAGCAGTACTTC.

This clone has only one observation. The chain links TRBV7-9 to TRBJ2-7; D might be TRBD1 (6 bases). Germline lookup yields CDR1 SEHNR and CDR2 FQNEAQ (reference sequence). The CDR3 extends over 15 amino acids. V was trimmed by 2 bases and J by 1 base, leaving 12 bases between them. CDR3 sequence (DNA): TGTGCCAGCAGCTTAAGGGGGACGGAGTCCTACGAGCAGTACTTC. Translating gives CASSLRGTESYEQYF.

The chain employs TRBV10-2 and TRBJ2-6; TRBD1 is a possible D gene (5 bases). Looked up from germline, CDR1 is WSHSY and CDR2 is SAAADI. Between the trimmed V and J ends, which lost 7 bases and 0 bases, there was a span of 10 bases. This CDR3 region has 15 residues. The CDR3, as DNA: TGCGCCAGCAACAAGGGGTACTCTGGGGCCAACGTCCTGACTTTC. This translates into CASNKGYSGANVLTF.

J is TRBJ2-2 and V is TRBV28, with D tentatively TRBD2 (7 bases). Germline assignment: CDR1 MDHEN and CDR2 SYDVKM. Trimming took 8 bases from V and 2 from J, leaving 18 bases between them. The length of the CDR3 is 16 residues. The CDR3 loop is CASVARGGDNTGELFF. The CDR3 coding sequence is TGTGCCAGCGTCGCTAGGGGGGGTGATAACACCGGGGAGCTGTTTTTT.

The chain joins TRBV7-6 to TRBJ2-2, with D perhaps given as TRBD1 or TRBD2 (6 bases each). Trimming removed 5 bases from V and 3 bases from J, with 10 bases in between. Germline V gene lookup returns CDR1 SGHVS and CDR2 FNYEAQ. The CDR3 consists of 14 residues. As DNA, the CDR3 is TGTGCCAGCAGCCCGGGGGCAGACACCGGGGAGCTGTTTTTT. Amino acid sequence: CASSPGADTGELFF. Using reference TRBV7-6 and TRBJ2-2 for the parts outside the CDR3, the full variable domain is GAGVSQSPRYKVTKRGQDVALRCDPISGHVSLYWYRQALGQGPEFLTYFNYEAQQDKSGLPNDRFSAERPEGSISTLTIQRTEQRDSAMYRCASSPGADTGELFFGEGSRLTVL.

V usage is TRBV4-2 and J usage is TRBJ1-4, with 8 bases lining up with TRBD1. CDR1 is LGHNA and CDR2 is YNFKEQ in the germline V gene. This CDR3 contains 15 residues. V lost 1 base to trimming and J lost 8 bases; unmatched junction nucleotides: 6. CDR3 sequence reads: CASSQVTGGDEKLFF. DNA for the CDR3: TGTGCCAGCAGCCAAGTAACAGGGGGGGACGAAAAACTGTTTTTT.

In this sample, this clone turned up once. The chain employs TRBV2 and TRBJ1-2; 7 nucleotides line up with TRBD1. The CDR3 totals 15 residues. Trimming removed 6 bases from V and 7 bases from J; junction bases left unmatched: 14. Germline V CDR1 and CDR2: SNHLY, FYNNEI. The CDR3 loop is CASRATEGASAGYTF. The CDR3 DNA reads as TGTGCCAGCAGGGCGACCGAGGGGGCTTCGGCTGGCTACACCTTC.

The CDR3 loop is CASSSATPGSGGTSSYNEQFF. The CDR3 DNA is TGTGCCAGCAGTTCCGCTACGCCGGGCAGCGGGGGGACAAGCTCCTACAATGAGCAGTTCTTC. This chain uses TRBV27 with TRBJ2-1; 9 bases agree with TRBD2. There are 21 residues in the CDR3. V lost 4 bases, J lost 0 bases, and 19 bases stayed unmatched. Germline assignment: CDR1 MNHEY and CDR2 SMNVEV (reference sequence).